Detailed here is one T cell receptor (beta chain). What it binds is unknown. This specimen comes from a study of cytotoxic CD8 clonotypes in ibrutinib-treated CLL. Study-level findings and limits: A difference in sampling times existed between sustained-remission and progressing patients. Baseline clonality was higher than in age-matched healthy donors and moved in step with circulating CD8+ T-cell counts. Public clonotypes (which were uncommon) either contracted or remained stable on treatment.

V lost 3 bases to trimming and J lost 0 bases, with 11 bases between them. CDR1 is SGHVS and CDR2 is FQNEAQ in the germline V gene. This CDR3 has 15 amino acids. The table came from immunoSEQ multiplex PCR; TCRdb's copy has only in-frame clones and leaves some out. The sample contains some 200,000 clones, more than 65% of which appear only once. The rearrangement links TRBV7-8 to TRBJ1-2; possible D gene TRBD1, 6 bases. This specimen was PBMCs, taken after 12 months of ibrutinib treatment. This sequence was found in a human donor with chronic lymphocytic leukemia. The CDR3 bases are TGTGCCAGCAGCTTCTACACAGGGACTAACTATGGCTACACCTTC. This sequence encodes CASSFYTGTNYGYTF.